The clone carrying this TCR beta chain occurred a few times. These data originate in a study of CD8 T cells in Susac syndrome. The CDR3 totals 15 residues. The ends lost 3 bases at V and 9 bases at J; junction bases unmatched: 7. Per germline, CDR1 LGHDT and CDR2 YNNKEL (reference sequence). Reverse transcription of about 0.45 to 1 ug RNA was performed with random hexamers. The amplification used immunoSEQ multiplex PCR on TCR beta CDR3; it spanned 54 Vbeta and 13 Jbeta. Each CDR3 protein gets one entry after TCRdb re-called the immunoSEQ multiplex PCR reads with MiXCR. The sample has around 130,000 distinct CDR3 sequences, approximately 79% seen once; the top ten hold around 0.51%.

Sequencing was carried out using CD8+ T cells from PBMCs. The chain employs TRBV3-1 and TRBJ1-6; 8 nucleotides line up with TRBD1. The receptor comes from a human donor with multiple sclerosis. For the CDR3, the DNA is TGTGCCAGCAGCCACGGACAGGGAAGGGGTTCACCCCTCCACTTT. Translated: CASSHGQGRGSPLHF. The full variable domain, its missing parts supplied by reference TRBV3-1 and TRBJ1-6, is DTAVSQTPKYLVTQMGNDKSIKCEQNLGHDTMYWYKQDSKKFLKIMFSYNNKELIINETVPNRFSPKSPDKAHLNLHINSLELGDSAVYFCASSHGQGRGSPLHFGNGTRLTVT.